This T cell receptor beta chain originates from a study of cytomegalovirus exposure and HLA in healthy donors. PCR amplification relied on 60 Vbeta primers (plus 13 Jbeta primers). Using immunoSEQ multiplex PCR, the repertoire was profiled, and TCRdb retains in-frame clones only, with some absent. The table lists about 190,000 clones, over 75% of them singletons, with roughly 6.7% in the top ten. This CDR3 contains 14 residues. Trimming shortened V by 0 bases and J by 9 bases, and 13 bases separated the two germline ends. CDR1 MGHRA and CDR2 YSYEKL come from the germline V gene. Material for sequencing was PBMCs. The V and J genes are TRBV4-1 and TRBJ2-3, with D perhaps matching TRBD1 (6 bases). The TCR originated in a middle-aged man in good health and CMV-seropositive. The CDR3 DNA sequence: TGCGCCAGCAGCCAAGATGCAGGGGACATCACGCAGTATTTT. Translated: CASSQDAGDITQYF.